This T cell receptor (beta chain) was identified during a study of regulatory T cells in long-lasting Graves disease. Turning to this clonotype: The antigen is undetermined.

Both iRepertoire HTBI primers and Arm-PCR of CDR3 regions were used to build the TCR beta libraries. Each CDR3 protein is one row after TCRdb ran MiXCR on the multiplex PCR reads. The sample holds 410,000 or so distinct CDR3 sequences, more than 12% seen once. This CDR3 spans 14 amino acids. V shed 8 bases and J shed 4 bases, with 17 bases lying between them. Germline CDR1 and CDR2: DFQATT and SNEGSKA (reference sequence). Described time point: newly diagnosed GD, antithyroid drugs for less than 3 months. Extracted RNA from PBMCs served as the source of the TCR library. Study-level results: Under persistent disease, TRBV28, TRBJ1-2 and TRBJ2-5 were used preferentially.

These same data were also listed under a study on T cells in Graves' hyperthyroidism and ophthalmopathy. As that report states: Patients between 18 and 65 years old had hyperthyroidism, newly diagnosed and lasting under 2 months. Using the HTBI primer set, a first-round RT-PCR was run on the TCR CDR3. Most expanded thyroid clonotypes above 0.001 recurred in blood.

This sequence joins TRBV20-1 and TRBJ2-2; TRBD1 is a possible D gene (6 bases). The specimen was peripheral blood mononuclear cells (PBMCs), collected at new diagnosis, from a patient treated with antithyroid drugs. The receptor was derived from a woman in her 30s with Graves disease. The CDR3 nucleotides read TGCAGTCCACCGAGACAGGCGGCCACCGGGGAGCTGTTTTTT. Amino acids: CSPPRQAATGELFF.